This TCR beta chain stems from a study of regulatory T cells in long-lasting Graves disease. V was pared by 8 bases and J by 5 bases, with 11 bases of the junction left unmatched. The CDR3 is 14 residues long. The germline gives CDR1 SNHLY, CDR2 FYNNEI. In this sample, this clonotype turned up many times. Time point specified: newly diagnosed GD, antithyroid drugs for less than 3 months. From PBMCs, RNA was extracted and then used to make the TCR library. Researchers made TCR beta libraries by using iRepertoire HTBI primers and running Arm-PCR on CDR3 regions. MiXCR, applied by TCRdb to the multiplex PCR reads, yields one record per CDR3 protein. The table lists 350,000 to 450,000 distinct CDR3 sequences, over 15% of them singletons. This sample was also put to use in a study of T cells in Graves' hyperthyroidism and ophthalmopathy.

Sequences were derived from peripheral blood mononuclear cells (PBMCs), sampled at new diagnosis, from a patient treated with antithyroid drugs. The genes are TRBV2 and TRBJ2-5, with TRBD2 identical over 7 bases. The TCR comes from a man between 40 and 49 years old with Graves disease. Written as DNA, the CDR3 is TGTGCCAGCGGAAAAGAAAGCGGGGCGGAGACCCAGTACTTC. This translates into CASGKESGAETQYF.